This entry lists 27 T cell receptor beta chains sequenced from one sample in a study of tumour-infiltrating T cells in Burkitt lymphoma. This table comes from immunoSEQ multiplex PCR, and its TCRdb copy is limited to in-frame clones, with some not included. The data contain about 520 clones, about 94% of them singletons. The sequenced sample was tumor tissue. The receptors shown here come from a human donor with Burkitt lymphoma.

V and J are TRBV5-1 and TRBJ2-5, with 10 bases identical to TRBD1. The V gene end was trimmed by 2 bases and the J gene end by 5 bases; junction bases not matched to a gene: 9. The CDR3 sequence is 16 residues long. CDR1 and CDR2 from the germline V gene are SGHRS and YFSETQ. The CDR3, as DNA: TGCGCCAGCAGCTTCCTCCGACAGGGGGCGAGGGAGACCCAGTACTTC. Protein sequence: CASSFLRQGARETQYF.

This chain joins TRBV5-6 and TRBJ1-2; D not resolved. The V end lost 3 bases, the J end lost 3 bases, and 3 bases lay between the germline ends. This CDR3 comprises 11 residues. Germline V lookup: CDR1 SGHDT, CDR2 YYEEEE. The CDR3 loop is CASSWDYGYTF. DNA for the CDR3: TGTGCCAGCAGCTGGGACTATGGCTACACCTTC.

This rearrangement joins TRBV7-2 to TRBJ1-2; no firm D call. The V end was cut by 5 bases, the J end by 4 bases, with 11 bases between. The CDR3 has 13 residues. Germline V gene lookup returns CDR1 SGHTA and CDR2 FQGNSA. The CDR3 loop reads CASSPRTSYGYTF. Written as DNA, the CDR3 is TGTGCCAGCAGCCCACGGACGTCCTATGGCTACACCTTC.

The chain has TRBV14 and TRBJ2-1; 7 nucleotides agree with TRBD1. The CDR3 spans 17 residues. V trimming: 0 bases; J trimming: 8 bases; junction bases outside the gene matches: 13. Germline V CDR1 and CDR2: SGHDN, FVKESK. CDR3 sequence (DNA): TGTGCCAGCAGCCAAGATCCGGTGACAGGGTTTTATGATGAGCAGTTCTTC. This sequence encodes CASSQDPVTGFYDEQFF. Full variable domain (rest looked up from reference TRBV14 and TRBJ2-1): EAGVTQFPSHSVIEKGQTVTLRCDPISGHDNLYWYRRVMGKEIKFLLHFVKESKQDESGMPNNRFLAERTGGTYSTLKVQPAELEDSGVYFCASSQDPVTGFYDEQFFGPGTRLTVL.

The rearrangement links TRBV5-1 to TRBJ2-2; D is uncertain. Between the trimmed V and J ends, which lost 4 bases and 4 bases, there was a span of 14 bases. The V gene's germline CDR1 is SGHRS and CDR2 YFSETQ. The CDR3 runs to 15 residues. In nucleotides, the CDR3 is TGCGCCAGCAGCCTAGGTCCCTCCCTCACCGGGGAGCTGTTTTTT. This gives the protein CASSLGPSLTGELFF. The entire variable domain, with the rest obtained from reference TRBV5-1 and TRBJ2-2, is as follows: KAGVTQTPRYLIKTRGQQVTLSCSPISGHRSVSWYQQTPGQGLQFLFEYFSETQRNKGNFPGRFSGRQFSNSRSEMNVSTLELGDSALYLCASSLGPSLTGELFFGEGSRLTVL.

V is TRBV19 and J is TRBJ2-2; D gene ambiguous. This CDR3 is 16 amino acids long. CDR1 and CDR2 from the germline V gene are LNHDA and SQIVND (reference sequence). V dropped 1 base and J dropped 3 bases, with 12 bases sitting between them. The CDR3 reads CASSIGWTQYTGELFF. CDR3 in DNA: TGTGCCAGTAGTATAGGGTGGACCCAGTACACCGGGGAGCTGTTTTTT.

Of note for this clone: A read error may account for a junction end that differs from germline. The chain employs TRBV6-5 and TRBJ1-5; 9 nucleotides agree with TRBD1. Germline CDR1 reads MNHEY; CDR2 reads SVGAGI. This CDR3 has 15 amino acids. The CDR3 bases are TGTGCCAGCAGTCGGGACAGGGCCGGCAACCAGCCCCAGCATTTT. Its protein is CASSRDRAGNQPQHF.

Written as DNA, the CDR3 is TGTGCCAGCGCGGGACTAGCGGTATACACCGGGGAGCTGTTTTTT. This gives the protein CASAGLAVYTGELFF. The rearrangement joins TRBV6-1 to TRBJ2-2, with 11 bases matching TRBD2. The CDR3 loop spans 15 amino acids. CDR1 and CDR2 from the germline V gene are MNHNS and SASEGT. Trimming took 8 bases from V and 3 from J; bases not matched to a gene: 5.

The chain employs TRBV29-1 and TRBJ2-7; 7 bases line up with TRBD1. Germline loops: CDR1 SQVTM, CDR2 ANQGSEA. Trimming cost V 5 bases and J 4 bases; bases outside gene matches: 5. The CDR3 runs 12 residues. The CDR3 is CSVRQGEYEQYF. CDR3 DNA sequence: TGCAGCGTTAGACAGGGCGAGTACGAGCAGTACTTC.

This clone was seen only a few times. Here the CDR3 DNA reads TGCGCCAGCAGCCAAGGAAGGTGGGACTATGGCTACACCTTC. Amino acid sequence: CASSQGRWDYGYTF. The V call is TRBV4-1, the J call TRBJ1-2, with unresolved D. CDR1 MGHRA and CDR2 YSYEKL come from the germline V gene. This CDR3 has 14 amino acids. V was clipped by 1 base and J by 3 bases, with 9 bases between them.

The chain links TRBV5-1 to TRBJ2-1; D is unclear. Germline V gives CDR1 SGHRS, CDR2 YFSETQ. CDR3 size: 14 residues. Trimming pared 0 bases from V and 7 bases from J, leaving 11 bases between. DNA of the CDR3: TGCGCCAGCAGCTTGGCCTCAGCACGGAATGAGCAGTTCTTC. The encoded protein is CASSLASARNEQFF.

J is TRBJ2-2 and V is TRBV7-9; a weak D match, TRBD2 (6 bases). The CDR3 has 17 residues. The V end was cut by 5 bases, the J end by 4 bases, with 20 bases between. CDR1 is SEHNR, CDR2 FQNEAQ, per germline (reference sequence). The CDR3 protein is CASSPLIGLAPTGELFF. The CDR3 DNA reads TGTGCCAGCAGCCCACTCATCGGGCTAGCGCCCACCGGGGAGCTGTTTTTT.

The rearrangement uses TRBV9 and TRBJ1-5, with no clear D. Trimming took off 0 bases at V and 1 base at J, with 8 bases between the two ends. The germline V gene encodes CDR1 SGDLS and CDR2 YYNGEE. The CDR3 runs 15 residues. The CDR3 sequence is CASSVGGESNQPQHF. The CDR3 DNA sequence: TGTGCCAGCAGCGTAGGGGGTGAGAGCAATCAGCCCCAGCATTTT.

The chain joins TRBV9 to TRBJ1-2, with D perhaps TRBD1 (5 bases). Germline-derived CDR1 and CDR2 are SGDLS and YYNGEE. The V gene lost 0 bases and the J gene lost 4 bases, with 10 bases spanning the gap. CDR3 length: 14 residues. CDR3 sequence (DNA): TGTGCCAGCAGCGTAGTCTCCGGGGCCTATGGCTACACCTTC. It encodes CASSVVSGAYGYTF.

This clone was seen a single time. This chain joins TRBV19 and TRBJ1-1, with D unclear. The germline V and J ends were trimmed by 5 bases and 0 bases, with 7 bases remaining between them. CDR1 is LNHDA and CDR2 is SQIVND in the germline V gene (reference sequence). The CDR3 has 13 amino acids. DNA of the CDR3: TGTGCCAGTAGTGTGGCGGTGAACACTGAAGCTTTCTTT. Translation: CASSVAVNTEAFF.

The CDR3 loop is CASSLSTAYEQYF. The CDR3 DNA follows: TGCGCCAGCAGCTTGTCAACAGCCTACGAGCAGTACTTC. The J gene is TRBJ2-7, the V gene TRBV5-1; no firm D call. V was trimmed by 1 base and J by 2 bases, leaving 7 bases between them. Germline loops: CDR1 SGHRS, CDR2 YFSETQ. This CDR3 has 13 amino acids.

This rearrangement joins TRBV28 to TRBJ1-5; D may be TRBD1 (5 bases). V was shortened by 4 bases and J by 3 bases, with 13 bases between the two germline ends. CDR3 length equals 15 residues. The germline CDR1 and CDR2 sequences are MDHEN and SYDVKM. CDR3 amino acids: CASSSPRVINQPQHF. Here the CDR3 DNA reads TGTGCCAGCAGTTCGCCCAGGGTAATCAATCAGCCCCAGCATTTT.

The rearrangement uses TRBV10-3 and TRBJ2-5; D is tentatively TRBD1 or TRBD2 (5 bases each). Trimming took off 6 bases at V and 7 bases at J, with 12 bases between the two ends. Germline values: CDR1 ENHRY, CDR2 SYGVKD. The CDR3 sequence is 12 residues long. The CDR3 DNA reads as TGTGCCATCAGCGACTATGGGGGGACCCAGTACTTC. Translated, it gives CAISDYGGTQYF.

The rearrangement uses TRBV5-4 and TRBJ2-7; TRBD2 is a possible D gene (5 bases). The V and J ends lost 3 bases and 3 bases respectively, with 7 bases between them. The CDR3 contains 12 residues. Per the germline V gene, CDR1 is SGHNT and CDR2 is YYREEE (reference sequence). CDR3 DNA sequence: TGTGCCAGCAGCTCCGGGGTCTACGAGCAGTACTTC. This encodes CASSSGVYEQYF.

The chain links TRBV7-9 to TRBJ1-1; D is unclear. Germline-derived CDR1 and CDR2 are SEHNR and FQNEAQ (reference sequence). The CDR3 has 11 residues. Trimming left V 0 bases short and J 7 bases short, with 3 bases between. The CDR3 is CASSLANEAFF. The CDR3 bases are TGTGCCAGCAGCTTAGCGAATGAAGCTTTCTTT.

This clone occurred once. This rearrangement joins TRBV7-2 to TRBJ1-5, with D hard to call. The CDR3 has 15 amino acids. Trimming left V 4 bases short and J 3 bases short, with 13 bases between. The germline V gene has CDR1 SGHTA and CDR2 FQGNSA. The CDR3 DNA reads as TGTGCCAGCAGCTCCGAAGGGAGTATCAATCAGCCCCAGCATTTT. It is translated as CASSSEGSINQPQHF.

This chain links TRBV28 with TRBJ2-2; 8 nucleotides match TRBD2. The V gene end was trimmed by 3 bases and the J gene end by 0 bases; junction bases not matched to a gene: 6. This CDR3 comprises 17 residues. CDR1 is MDHEN and CDR2 is SYDVKM in the germline V gene. The CDR3 reads CASSFLGGGPNTGELFF. The CDR3 DNA reads TGTGCCAGCAGTTTCTTAGGCGGGGGGCCGAACACCGGGGAGCTGTTTTTT. Full variable domain (outside the CDR3, taken from reference TRBV28 and TRBJ2-2): DVKVTQSSRYLVKRTGEKVFLECVQDMDHENMFWYRQDPGLGLRLIYFSYDVKMKEKGDIPEGYSVSREKKERFSLILESASTNQTSMYLCASSFLGGGPNTGELFFGEGSRLTVL.

The V gene is TRBV9, the J gene TRBJ1-1; the D is unclear. The CDR3 covers 11 residues. Trimming removed 7 bases from V and 3 bases from J, with 7 bases in between. From germline, CDR1 is SGDLS and CDR2 YYNGEE. The DNA for the CDR3 is TGTGCCAGCCCTTCGGACACTGAAGCTTTCTTT. It encodes CASPSDTEAFF.

The genes are TRBV7-9 and TRBJ1-3; TRBD1 is a possible D gene (5 bases). This CDR3 spans 14 amino acids. Germline CDR1 reads SEHNR; CDR2 reads FQNEAQ (reference sequence). V dropped 6 bases and J dropped 5 bases, with 14 bases sitting between them. The CDR3 bases are TGTGCCAGCAGACCCGACCAGGGAAGAAACACCATATATTTT. This encodes CASRPDQGRNTIYF.

This rearrangement joins TRBV4-1 to TRBJ1-1; TRBD1 is a possible D gene (5 bases). CDR1 is MGHRA and CDR2 is YSYEKL in the germline V gene. V lost 3 bases to trimming and J lost 0 bases, with 17 bases between them. The CDR3 extends over 17 amino acids. The CDR3 DNA sequence: TGCGCCAGCAGCCACGTCGGAGCAGGGCGATTGAACACTGAAGCTTTCTTT. As protein: CASSHVGAGRLNTEAFF.

The chain is built from TRBV5-1 and TRBJ2-3; tentatively, D is TRBD2 (5 bases). CDR3 size: 15 residues. The germline CDR1 and CDR2 sequences are SGHRS and YFSETQ. The V end was cut by 6 bases, the J end by 2 bases, with 16 bases between. DNA of the CDR3: TGCGCCAGCACGAAACCGGCGGGCGCCACAGATACGCAGTATTTT. Its protein product is CASTKPAGATDTQYF. The whole variable domain, remainder taken from reference TRBV5-1 and TRBJ2-3, is KAGVTQTPRYLIKTRGQQVTLSCSPISGHRSVSWYQQTPGQGLQFLFEYFSETQRNKGNFPGRFSGRQFSNSRSEMNVSTLELGDSALYLCASTKPAGATDTQYFGPGTRLTVL.

V is TRBV5-8 and J is TRBJ2-7; TRBD1 agrees at 7 bases. CDR1 SGHTS and CDR2 YDEGEE come from the germline V gene. Trimming removed 4 bases from V and 2 bases from J; junction bases left unmatched: 12. CDR3 length: 16 residues. This CDR3 is CASSRPDRLITYEQYF. CDR3 DNA sequence: TGTGCCAGCAGCAGACCGGACAGGCTGATTACCTACGAGCAGTACTTC. Full variable domain (rest looked up from reference TRBV5-8 and TRBJ2-7): EAGVTQSPTHLIKTRGQQATLRCSPISGHTSVYWYQQALGLGLQFLLWYDEGEERNRGNFPPRFSGRQFPNYSSELNVNALELEDSALYLCASSRPDRLITYEQYFGPGTRLTVT.